This entry lists 14 T cell receptor beta chains sequenced from one sample in a study of cytomegalovirus exposure and HLA in healthy donors. PCR used 60 Vbeta primers and 13 Jbeta primers. Profiled with immunoSEQ multiplex PCR; TCRdb holds only in-frame clones, not every one. Of approximately 150,000 clones listed, 70% to 80% are singletons. Source material: PBMCs. These receptors came from a young man in good health and CMV-seropositive.

The chain is built from TRBV7-6 and TRBJ2-5; 8 nucleotides match TRBD2. CDR3 length: 15 amino acids. Germline values: CDR1 SGHVS, CDR2 FNYEAQ. Germline trimming cut 4 bases from V and 5 bases from J; bases unmatched to any gene: 9. CDR3 DNA sequence: TGTGCCAGCAGCTCGATCGGACAGCGGGGGGAGACCCAGTACTTC. Translating it yields CASSSIGQRGETQYF.

The chain recombines TRBV6-5 with TRBJ2-2; 9 bases align to TRBD1. Trimming cost V 4 bases and J 5 bases; bases outside gene matches: 2. Germline assignment: CDR1 MNHEY and CDR2 SVGAGI. The CDR3 has 14 amino acids. CDR3 region: CASSSGQGTGELFF. The CDR3 DNA follows: TGTGCCAGCAGTTCCGGACAGGGGACCGGGGAGCTGTTTTTT.

The chain combines TRBV30 with TRBJ1-5, with D hard to call. This CDR3 spans 14 amino acids. V was shortened by 0 bases and J by 4 bases, with 10 bases between the two germline ends. Germline V gene sequence: CDR1 GTSNPN, CDR2 SVGIG (reference sequence). The CDR3 region is CAWSVSGLNQPQHF. CDR3 bases: TGTGCCTGGAGTGTTTCTGGGCTGAATCAGCCCCAGCATTTT.

This clone came up a few times. The V gene is TRBV7-9, the J gene TRBJ2-7; 11 bases fit TRBD1. The germline CDR1 and CDR2 sequences are SEHNR and FQNEAQ (reference sequence). CDR3 length: 15 amino acids. The junction had 6 bases not matched to a gene; V was cut back by 3 bases and J by 5 bases. CDR3 sequence reads: CASSLSGQGANEQYF. The DNA for the CDR3 is TGTGCCAGCAGCTTGAGTGGACAGGGGGCCAACGAGCAGTACTTC.

The rearrangement joins TRBV30 to TRBJ2-1, with no clear D. The CDR3 totals 10 residues. CDR1 GTSNPN and CDR2 SVGIG come from the germline V gene (reference sequence). V gave up 2 bases and J gave up 9 bases, with 5 bases separating them. The CDR3 reads CAWSIREQFF. The CDR3, as DNA: TGTGCCTGGAGTATCCGTGAGCAGTTCTTC.

This clone has only a few counts. The V gene is TRBV6-5, the J gene TRBJ1-1; 9 bases match TRBD1. Germline values: CDR1 MNHEY, CDR2 SVGAGI. Germline trimming cut 4 bases from V and 6 bases from J; bases unmatched to any gene: 9. The CDR3 is made up of 15 amino acids. The CDR3 region is CASSSPTGGLAEAFF. As DNA, the CDR3 is TGTGCCAGCAGTTCTCCAACAGGGGGCTTGGCTGAAGCTTTCTTT.

The V and J genes are TRBV2 and TRBJ2-2; tentative D call: TRBD2 (5 bases). Between the trimmed V and J ends, which lost 0 bases and 6 bases, there was a span of 11 bases. The CDR3 contains 15 residues. Per germline, CDR1 SNHLY and CDR2 FYNNEI. The CDR3: CASSEALRGSGELFF. CDR3 nucleotides: TGTGCCAGCAGTGAAGCGCTTCGGGGATCCGGGGAGCTGTTTTTT.

The chain carries TRBV11-1 and TRBJ2-5; D is possibly TRBD2 (5 bases). The CDR3 runs to 17 residues. Germline V gives CDR1 SGHAT, CDR2 FQDESV (reference sequence). Trimming removed 6 bases from V and 5 bases from J, with 25 bases in between. CDR3 in DNA: TGTGCCAGCAGTGAACTGTGGAGGATCGTAGTCGACGAGACCCAGTACTTC. Amino acid sequence: CASSELWRIVVDETQYF.

The chain is built from TRBV19 and TRBJ2-7, with D perhaps matching TRBD2 (5 bases). The CDR3 extends over 16 amino acids. Germline-derived CDR1 and CDR2 are LNHDA and SQIVND (reference sequence). The V end lost 3 bases, the J end lost 0 bases, and 15 bases lay between the germline ends. The DNA of the CDR3 is TGTGCCAGTAGTATCTCCGCGGGCCCGATCTCCTACGAGCAGTACTTC. As protein: CASSISAGPISYEQYF.

The chain couples TRBV5-1 to TRBJ2-5; TRBD2 matches at 10 bases. Losses at the gene ends were 4 bases for V and 5 bases for J; bases not matched to a gene: 8. Germline CDR1 and CDR2: SGHRS and YFSETQ. This CDR3 spans 15 amino acids. The CDR3 loop is CASSHRAGGPETQYF. DNA for the CDR3: TGCGCCAGCAGCCATAGAGCGGGAGGGCCGGAGACCCAGTACTTC.

This chain joins TRBV11-2 and TRBJ1-1; D perhaps matches TRBD1 (5 bases). The germline V gene has CDR1 SGHAT and CDR2 FQNNGV. V was pared by 0 bases and J by 1 base, with 12 bases between. The CDR3 sequence is 16 residues long. The CDR3 nucleotides read TGTGCCAGCAGCTTAGAGTCAGGGTTGGGGAACACTGAAGCTTTCTTT. It encodes CASSLESGLGNTEAFF.

The chain employs TRBV5-4 and TRBJ1-2; 9 bases map to TRBD1. J was trimmed by 2 bases and V by 4 bases; bases with no gene match: 9. The CDR3 contains 16 residues. Germline CDR1 SGHNT, CDR2 YYREEE (reference sequence). The chain's CDR3 is CASSPGKTGGNYGYTF. CDR3 nucleotide sequence: TGTGCCAGCAGCCCAGGAAAGACAGGGGGGAACTATGGCTACACCTTC.

This clone was picked up a small number of times. The V and J genes are TRBV19 and TRBJ2-1; unclear D gene. Germline V gene sequence: CDR1 LNHDA, CDR2 SQIVND (reference sequence). The CDR3 consists of 14 residues. The V and J ends lost 7 bases and 0 bases respectively, with 10 bases between them. The CDR3 protein is CASTPRSSYNEQFF. As DNA, the CDR3 is TGTGCCAGTACGCCGCGGAGCTCCTACAATGAGCAGTTCTTC.

V gene TRBV19 combines with J gene TRBJ1-1; 7 bases map to TRBD1. V lost 3 bases and J lost 3; bases outside the gene matches: 10. This CDR3 is built from 16 residues. Germline values: CDR1 LNHDA, CDR2 SQIVND (reference sequence). The CDR3 protein is CASSIPRDRSYTEAFF. The CDR3 DNA reads as TGTGCCAGTAGTATCCCCCGGGACAGATCTTACACTGAAGCTTTCTTT.